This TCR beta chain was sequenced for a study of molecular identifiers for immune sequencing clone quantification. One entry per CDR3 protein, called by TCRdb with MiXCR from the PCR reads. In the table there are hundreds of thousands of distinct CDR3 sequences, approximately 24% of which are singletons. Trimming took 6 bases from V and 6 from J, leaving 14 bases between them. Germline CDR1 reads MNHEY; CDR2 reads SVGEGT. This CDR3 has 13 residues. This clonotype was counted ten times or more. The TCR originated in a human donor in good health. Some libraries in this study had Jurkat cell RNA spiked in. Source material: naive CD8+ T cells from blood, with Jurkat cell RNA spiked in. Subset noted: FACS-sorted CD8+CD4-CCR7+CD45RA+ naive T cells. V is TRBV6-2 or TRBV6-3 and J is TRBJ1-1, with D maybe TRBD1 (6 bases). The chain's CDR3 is CASSTGSAAEAFF. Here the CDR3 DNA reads TGTGCCAGCAGCACAGGGTCGGCGGCTGAAGCTTTCTTT.